The TCR beta chain described here comes from a study of beta chain features in type 1 diabetes. Study observations and caveats: Moderate but significant shortening of TCRB CDR3s was recorded in all four CD4+ subsets from Type 1 diabetes patients. A potential PCR bias toward shorter templates would be equal in patient and control samples.

Regarding this clone: Its antigen is currently unknown.

Blood was drawn once from each donor into heparinised tubes. The draws averaged about 0.12 L. Each of the CD4+ naive, central memory, regulatory and stem cell-like memory populations was sorted via CD45RO/CCR7/CD25/CD127/CD95/CD27. Investigators reverse transcribed all isolated RNA, so they sequenced expressed TCRB transcripts. The study sequenced naive, central memory and regulatory T cell samples to an average of about 4 million reads. Clones were sequenced by immunoSEQ multiplex PCR, and TCRdb holds only the in-frame ones, with some missing. The table has about 640,000 clones, roughly 12% seen once. The clonotype originates from a man aged 25 to 45 with type 1 diabetes. The sample comprised naive CD4+ T cells from blood.

The CDR3 here is CSANRVANEKLFF. The CDR3 DNA reads TGCAGCGCCAACAGGGTTGCAAATGAAAAACTGTTTTTT. The chain is built from TRBV29-1 and TRBJ1-4, with D possibly TRBD1 on 6 matching bases. Germline-derived CDR1 and CDR2 are SQVTM and ANQGSEA. The CDR3 contains 13 residues. Trimming left V 7 bases short and J 5 bases short, with 14 bases between.